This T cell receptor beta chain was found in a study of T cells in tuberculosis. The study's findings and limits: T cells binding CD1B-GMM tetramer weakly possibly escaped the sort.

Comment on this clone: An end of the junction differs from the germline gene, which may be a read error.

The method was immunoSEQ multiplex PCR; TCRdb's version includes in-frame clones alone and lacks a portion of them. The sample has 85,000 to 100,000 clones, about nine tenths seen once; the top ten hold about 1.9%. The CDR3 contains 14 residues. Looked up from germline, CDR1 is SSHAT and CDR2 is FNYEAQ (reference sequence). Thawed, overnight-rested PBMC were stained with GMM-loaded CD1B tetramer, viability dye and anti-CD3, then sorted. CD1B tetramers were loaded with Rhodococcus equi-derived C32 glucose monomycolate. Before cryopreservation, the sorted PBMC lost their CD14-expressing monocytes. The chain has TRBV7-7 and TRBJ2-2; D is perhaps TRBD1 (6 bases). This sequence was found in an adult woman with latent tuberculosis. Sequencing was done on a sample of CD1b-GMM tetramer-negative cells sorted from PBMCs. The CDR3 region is CASSLKQGAGELFF. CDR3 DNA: TGTGCTAGCAGCTTAAAACAGGGAGCCGGGGAGCTGTTTTTT.